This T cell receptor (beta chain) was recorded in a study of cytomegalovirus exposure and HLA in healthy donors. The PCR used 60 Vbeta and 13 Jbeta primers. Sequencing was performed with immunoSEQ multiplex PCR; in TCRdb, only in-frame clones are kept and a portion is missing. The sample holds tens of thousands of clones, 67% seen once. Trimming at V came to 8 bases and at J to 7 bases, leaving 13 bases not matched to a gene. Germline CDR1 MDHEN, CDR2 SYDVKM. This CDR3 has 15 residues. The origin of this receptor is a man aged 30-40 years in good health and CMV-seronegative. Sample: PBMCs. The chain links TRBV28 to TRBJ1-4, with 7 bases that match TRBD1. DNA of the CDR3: TGTGCCAGCGGACAGGTTACCGGGCTAGGTGAAAAACTGTTTTTT. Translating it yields CASGQVTGLGEKLFF.